This TCR beta chain was sequenced for a study of tumor-infiltrating lymphocytes in primary liver carcinoma. Study at large: The patient population consisted of men and women between 30 and 69 years of age. Lesions, classed as T1-T3 N0M0, spanned roughly 4 to 10 cm across.

In addition to blood RNA drawn from unsorted whole blood, germline DNA was extracted. Patients were treatment-naive with chronic HBV infection. A word on this clonotype: The antigen remains undetermined. One base away lies a much larger clone, so this may be a sequencing read error.

Study-wide results and limits: Blood's top-250-clone fraction was significantly lower than that of tumors (p = 0.039).

TCR beta cDNA came from around 500 ng total RNA, primed with a constant-region primer. Three-round nested multiplex PCR performed with slightly modified ARM-PCR produced the TCR beta libraries. TCRdb reprocessed the multiplex PCR reads with MiXCR, giving one entry per CDR3 protein. The sample yields about 310,000 distinct CDR3 sequences, more than 55% seen once. The source is a young woman with primary liver carcinoma and hepatitis B virus infection. The specimen was peripheral blood.

As DNA, the CDR3 is TGTGCCAGCAGTCTGGGACCGCTGAACACTGAAGCTTTCTTT. Amino acid sequence: CASSLGPLNTEAFF. This chain uses TRBV12-3 or TRBV12-4 with TRBJ1-1, with D possibly being TRBD1 (5 bases). V lost 5 bases and J 0 bases, leaving 10 bases between the germline ends. The CDR3 runs to 14 residues.